This TCR beta chain was sequenced during a study of blood T cell repertoires in COVID-19 (dated by TCRdb to the early 2020s). Context from the whole study: Samples covering the acute and convalescent phases of COVID-19 were provided by collaborators in the United States, Italy and Spain. The material from the prospective study consisted of cDNA or gDNA derived from T cells, B-cell-depleted T cells, or PBMCs. The dataset comprised deeply sampled blood TCRbeta repertoires from subjects exposed to, actively infected with, or recovered from COVID-19. The repertoires were made available in a free public database intended to serve as a resource for research on the immune response to SARS-CoV-2. Samples were obtained from the ongoing ImmuneRACE study (first 160 participants) and from over 1,000 subjects provided by 6 global collaborators. A de-identified subject ID, COVID-19 status, age in years and sex were almost always included in the sample metadata. Where HLA class I and class II types were available, the types were taken from metadata supplied by the sample provider, not from assay-based typing.

Concerning this clone itself: Its cognate antigen has yet to be identified. Base-call qualities are not available, and no considerably larger clone is one nucleotide away.

TCRbeta CDR3 regions were amplified from genomic DNA using the immunoSEQ Assay, a bias-controlled multiplex PCR. Concerning the study's data processing: The number of nucleated cells in each sample was estimated by amplification of reference gene primers within the assay. To quantify the absolute abundance of each unique TCRbeta CDR3 rearrangement, sequence reads were collapsed and filtered. For each sample, productive Simpson clonality was calculated as the square root of Simpson's diversity index across productive rearrangements. The clones in this table, taken by TCRdb from immuneACCESS, are in-frame only. Not every clone is retained; where verified, under half of the shortfall comes from an unresolved V gene, and the cause of the rest is unknown. The DNA was the basis for D and trimming; V, J and clone size are from that table. This sample is represented by 35,000 to 45,000 clones; roughly 87% of them were singletons. The ten largest clones represent 20% to 25% of the sample.

Beyond this particular receptor, the publication reports: The quantity of clinical and demographic metadata differed by source and by participant and was supplied without curation.

The germline V gene gives CDR1 as SGHTA and CDR2 as FQGNSA. Relative to germline, V is 4 bases shorter and J is 3 bases shorter, with 2 bases between their ends. The CDR3 contains 11 residues, cysteine and phenylalanine counted. Here the CDR3 DNA is all that survives: 33 bases in frame from base 1. The collaborating institutions used their own protocols to collect whole blood in K2EDTA tubes. Collaborator samples were shipped for TCRbeta analysis as frozen whole blood, isolated PBMCs, or DNA extracted from either sample type. The sequence derives from a man between 60 and 70 years old with acute or convalescent COVID-19. Sequences were obtained from peripheral blood. The chain is made from TRBV7-2 and TRBJ2-3; confidence is insufficient to name the D gene. This receptor has the CDR3 CASSSTDTQYF. The DNA sequence is given as TGTGCCAGCAGCTCGACAGATACGCAGTATTTT.